A single sample gave rise to the 5 T cell receptor beta chains below, sequenced in a study of shared clonotypes between healthy human individuals. This table comes from immunoSEQ multiplex PCR, and its TCRdb copy is limited to in-frame clones, with some not included. The sample has about 2.4 million clones, 93% seen once. The specimen was naive CD4+ T cells from PBMCs. Noted subset: CD45RA+ positively selected. The receptors were gathered from a man between 18 and 29 years old in good health. Some clones in this sample may be carry-over from other donors' samples.

The V and J genes are TRBV20-1 and TRBJ1-2, with TRBD1 identical over 9 bases. Germline CDR1 is DFQATT and CDR2 is SNEGSKA (reference sequence). The V and J ends lost 5 bases and 8 bases, in that order; junction bases with no gene match: 3. This CDR3 spans 11 amino acids. The CDR3 DNA reads as TGCAGTGCTGGACAGGGGTGGGGCTACACCTTC. Translating it yields CSAGQGWGYTF.

This clone was counted only a few times. In the same sample, other DNA sequences code for this CDR3. The genes are TRBV28 and TRBJ2-7; D ambiguous. Germline values: CDR1 MDHEN, CDR2 SYDVKM. This CDR3 contains 10 residues. V was clipped by 8 bases and J by 0 bases, with 2 bases between them. CDR3 nucleotide sequence: TGTGCCAGCGGCTCCTACGAGCAGTACTTC. This codes for CASGSYEQYF.

J is TRBJ2-1 and V is TRBV5-6; D is ambiguous. The V gene lost 2 bases and the J gene lost 7 bases, with 16 bases spanning the gap. Germline V gene sequence: CDR1 SGHDT, CDR2 YYEEEE. This CDR3 has 15 residues. The CDR3 sequence is CASSFQVSLGNEQFF. The DNA of the CDR3 is TGTGCCAGCAGCTTCCAGGTGTCGTTAGGGAATGAGCAGTTCTTC.

The chain couples TRBV29-1 to TRBJ1-4; TRBD1 matches at 8 bases. Germline loops: CDR1 SQVTM, CDR2 ANQGSEA. This CDR3 has 12 residues. Trimming cost V 7 bases and J 8 bases; bases outside gene matches: 6. CDR3 in DNA: TGCAGCGCCGGACAGGGAGAAGAAAAACTGTTTTTT. Its translation: CSAGQGEEKLFF.

The chain combines TRBV6-5 with TRBJ2-7, with D tentatively TRBD2 (6 bases). The V gene lost 0 bases and the J gene lost 8 bases, with 14 bases spanning the gap. Germline CDR1 and CDR2: MNHEY and SVGAGI. This CDR3 comprises 14 residues. As DNA, the CDR3 is TGTGCCAGCAGTTACTCGGGACTCGGGGTACAGCAGTACTTC. Amino acid sequence: CASSYSGLGVQQYF.